The 7 T cell receptor beta chains reported below all come from one sample, sequenced in a study of blood T cell repertoires in COVID-19. The data were produced by immunoSEQ multiplex PCR, yet TCRdb's version contains in-frame clones alone and is incomplete. The sample lists more than 200,000 clones; about 90% were seen once. Sequencing was performed on PBMCs or T cells enriched from blood (not recorded which). The receptors originated from a woman younger than 30 who had recovered from COVID-19.

V and J are TRBV7-8 and TRBJ1-6; no definite D call. Trimming removed 5 bases from V and 10 bases from J, with 18 bases in between. The germline V gene has CDR1 SGHVS and CDR2 FQNEAQ. This CDR3 is 15 amino acids long. The CDR3 bases are TGTGCCAGCAGCCTAGAGGCGGGTCTAGGGTCACCCCTCCACTTT. Amino acids: CASSLEAGLGSPLHF.

The rearrangement links TRBV21-1 to TRBJ1-4. TRBV21-1 is a listed pseudogene. The CDR3 sequence is 12 residues long. The CDR3 loop is CAHNPVNEKLFF. For the CDR3, the DNA is TGTGCCCATAACCCGGTAAATGAAAAACTGTTTTTT.

This rearrangement joins TRBV28 to TRBJ1-5, with TRBD1 matching 10 bases. The V and J ends lost 2 bases and 6 bases, in that order; junction bases with no gene match: 7. The CDR3 is made up of 16 amino acids. CDR1 is MDHEN and CDR2 is SYDVKM in the germline V gene. CDR3 nucleotide sequence: TGTGCCAGCAGTTTAATCGGGACAGGGGCCACTCAGCCCCAGCATTTT. This encodes CASSLIGTGATQPQHF.

The genes are TRBV29-1 and TRBJ1-1; the D gene is possibly TRBD1 (5 bases). The V gene's germline CDR1 is SQVTM and CDR2 ANQGSEA. The CDR3 is made up of 12 amino acids. The V end was cut by 2 bases, the J end by 5 bases, with 9 bases between. CDR3 in amino acids: CSVEPGFTEAFF. CDR3 in DNA: TGCAGCGTTGAACCAGGGTTTACTGAAGCTTTCTTT.

The V call is TRBV2, the J call TRBJ1-3; D not certain. The V and J ends lost 6 bases and 3 bases respectively, with 9 bases between them. The CDR3 loop spans 13 amino acids. Germline CDR1 is SNHLY and CDR2 is FYNNEI. The CDR3 here is CASSEDDGNTIYF. The CDR3 DNA is TGTGCCAGCAGCGAGGATGATGGAAACACCATATATTTT.

The rearrangement joins TRBV28 to TRBJ1-2, with a weak D call TRBD1 (6 bases). The CDR3 runs 14 residues. Trimming shortened V by 3 bases and J by 2 bases, and 10 bases separated the two germline ends. Germline V CDR1 and CDR2: MDHEN, SYDVKM. This chain's CDR3 is CASSFQGLNYGYTF. The DNA for the CDR3 is TGTGCCAGCAGTTTTCAGGGGTTGAACTATGGCTACACCTTC.

V gene TRBV19 combines with J gene TRBJ1-6; D ambiguous. The CDR3 has 14 amino acids. CDR1 and CDR2 (germline): LNHDA, SQIVND (reference sequence). The V gene lost 6 bases and the J gene lost 6 bases, with 12 bases spanning the gap. In DNA, the CDR3 is TGTGCCAGTAGGCGGGGAGGCAGTAATTCACCCCTCCACTTT. Amino acids: CASRRGGSNSPLHF.